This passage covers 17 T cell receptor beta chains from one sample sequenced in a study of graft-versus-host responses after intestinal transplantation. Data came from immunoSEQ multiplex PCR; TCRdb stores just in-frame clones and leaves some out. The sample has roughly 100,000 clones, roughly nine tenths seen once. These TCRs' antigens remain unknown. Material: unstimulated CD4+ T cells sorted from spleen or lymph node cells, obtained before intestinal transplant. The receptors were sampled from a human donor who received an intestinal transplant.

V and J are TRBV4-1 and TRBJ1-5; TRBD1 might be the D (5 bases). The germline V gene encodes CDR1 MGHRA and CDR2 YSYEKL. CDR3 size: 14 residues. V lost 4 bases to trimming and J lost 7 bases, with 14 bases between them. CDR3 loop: CASSRILGVQPQHF. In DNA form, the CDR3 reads TGCGCCAGCAGCCGTATTCTGGGGGTACAGCCCCAGCATTTT.

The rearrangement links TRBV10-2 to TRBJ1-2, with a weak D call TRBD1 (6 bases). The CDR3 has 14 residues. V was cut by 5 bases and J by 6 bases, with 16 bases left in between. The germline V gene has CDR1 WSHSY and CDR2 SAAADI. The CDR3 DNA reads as TGCGCCAGCAGTCAGCTTGGGGGGGCGGATGGCTACACCTTC. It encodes CASSQLGGADGYTF.

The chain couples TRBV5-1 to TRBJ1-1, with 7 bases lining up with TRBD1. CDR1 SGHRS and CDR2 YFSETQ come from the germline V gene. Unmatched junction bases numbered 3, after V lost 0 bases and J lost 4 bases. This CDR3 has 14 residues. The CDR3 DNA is TGCGCCAGCAGCTTGGAGGGGGCCGGCACTGAAGCTTTCTTT. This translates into CASSLEGAGTEAFF.

The CDR3 DNA reads TGTGCCAGCACGGAGGACAGGGGTACCGCAAAACTGTTTTTT. Translating gives CASTEDRGTAKLFF. The chain employs TRBV6-5 and TRBJ1-4; TRBD1 agrees at 9 bases. Germline lookup yields CDR1 MNHEY and CDR2 SVGAGI. This CDR3 comprises 14 residues. Trimming took 7 bases from V and 10 from J; bases not matched to a gene: 10.

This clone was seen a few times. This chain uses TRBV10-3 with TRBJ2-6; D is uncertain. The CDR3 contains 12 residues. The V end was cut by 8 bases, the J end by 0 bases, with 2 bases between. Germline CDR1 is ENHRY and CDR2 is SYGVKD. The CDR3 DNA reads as TGTGCCATCTTCTCTGGGGCCAACGTCCTGACTTTC. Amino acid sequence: CAIFSGANVLTF.

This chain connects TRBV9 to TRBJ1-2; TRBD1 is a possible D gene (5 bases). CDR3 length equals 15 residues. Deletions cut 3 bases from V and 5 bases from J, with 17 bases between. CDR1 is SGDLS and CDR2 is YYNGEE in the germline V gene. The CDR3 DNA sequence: TGTGCCAGCAGCGGCGGTCCGGGACGGCTATATGGCTACACCTTC. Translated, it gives CASSGGPGRLYGYTF.

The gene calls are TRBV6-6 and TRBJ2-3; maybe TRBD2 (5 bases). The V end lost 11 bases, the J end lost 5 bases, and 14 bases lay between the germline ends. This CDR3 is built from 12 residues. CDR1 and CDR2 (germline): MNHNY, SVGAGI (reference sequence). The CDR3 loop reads CAGSGNGDTQYF. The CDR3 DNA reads TGTGCCGGAAGCGGTAACGGAGATACGCAGTATTTT.

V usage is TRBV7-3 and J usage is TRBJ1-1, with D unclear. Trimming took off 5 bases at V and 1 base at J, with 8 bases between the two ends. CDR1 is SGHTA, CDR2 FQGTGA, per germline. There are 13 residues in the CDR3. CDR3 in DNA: TGTGCCAGCAGCCAAAGCGGGAACACTGAAGCTTTCTTT. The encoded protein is CASSQSGNTEAFF.

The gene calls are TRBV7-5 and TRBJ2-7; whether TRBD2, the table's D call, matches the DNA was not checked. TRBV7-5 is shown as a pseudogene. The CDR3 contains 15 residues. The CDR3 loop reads CVRSTRRVKDYEQYF. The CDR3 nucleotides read TGTGTCAGAAGCACAAGACGGGTTAAAGATTACGAGCAGTACTTC.

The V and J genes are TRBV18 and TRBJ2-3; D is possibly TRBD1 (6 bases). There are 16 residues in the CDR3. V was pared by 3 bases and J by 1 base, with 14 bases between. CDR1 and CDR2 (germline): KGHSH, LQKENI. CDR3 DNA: TGTGCCAGCTCACCGAACACTGGGGGCGGCACAGATACGCAGTATTTT. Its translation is CASSPNTGGGTDTQYF.

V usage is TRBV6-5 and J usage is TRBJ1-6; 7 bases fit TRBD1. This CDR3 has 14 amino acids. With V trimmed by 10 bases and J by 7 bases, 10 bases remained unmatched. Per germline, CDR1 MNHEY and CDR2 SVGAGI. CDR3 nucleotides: TGTGCCACTCCGACAGGGCGCGGGAATTCACCCCTCCACTTT. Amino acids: CATPTGRGNSPLHF.

The CDR3 nucleotides read TGTGCCAGCAGCTACCCAGGGAACACTGAAGCTTTCTTT. Amino acids: CASSYPGNTEAFF. The chain couples TRBV7-2 to TRBJ1-1; D is unclear. Per germline, CDR1 SGHTA and CDR2 FQGNSA. Deletions cut 4 bases from V and 1 base from J, with 7 bases between. CDR3 length equals 13 residues.

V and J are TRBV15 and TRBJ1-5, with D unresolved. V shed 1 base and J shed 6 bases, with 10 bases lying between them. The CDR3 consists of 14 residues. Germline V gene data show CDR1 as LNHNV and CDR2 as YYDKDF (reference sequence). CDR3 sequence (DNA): TGTGCCACCAGCAGAGTAGGAAATCCTCAGCCCCAGCATTTT. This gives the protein CATSRVGNPQPQHF.

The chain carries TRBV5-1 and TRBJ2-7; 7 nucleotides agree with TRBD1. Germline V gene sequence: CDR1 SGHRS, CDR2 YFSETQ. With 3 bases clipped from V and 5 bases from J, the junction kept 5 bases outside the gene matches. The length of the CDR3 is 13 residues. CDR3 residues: CASSSLTGNEQYF. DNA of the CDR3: TGCGCCAGCAGCTCCTTGACAGGGAACGAGCAGTACTTC.

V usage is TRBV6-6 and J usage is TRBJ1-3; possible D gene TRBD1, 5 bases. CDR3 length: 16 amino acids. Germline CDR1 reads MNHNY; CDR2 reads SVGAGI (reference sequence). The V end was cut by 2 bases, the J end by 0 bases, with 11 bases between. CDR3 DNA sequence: TGTGCCAGCAGTTACGGAGGGGTGAGCTCTGGAAACACCATATATTTT. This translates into CASSYGGVSSGNTIYF.

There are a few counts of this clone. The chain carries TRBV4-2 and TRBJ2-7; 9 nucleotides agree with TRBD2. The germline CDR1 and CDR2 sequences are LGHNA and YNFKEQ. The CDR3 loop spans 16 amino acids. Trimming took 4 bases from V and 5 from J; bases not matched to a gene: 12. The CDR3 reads CASSRRGGAEINEQYF. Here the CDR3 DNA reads TGTGCCAGCAGCCGACGCGGGGGGGCCGAAATCAACGAGCAGTACTTC.

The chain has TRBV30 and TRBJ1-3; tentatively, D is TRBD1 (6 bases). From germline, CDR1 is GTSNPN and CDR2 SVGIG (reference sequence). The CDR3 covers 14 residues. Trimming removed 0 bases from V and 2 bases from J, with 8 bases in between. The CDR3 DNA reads TGTGCCTGGAGTGTAACAGGGCCTGGAAACACCATATATTTT. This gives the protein CAWSVTGPGNTIYF.